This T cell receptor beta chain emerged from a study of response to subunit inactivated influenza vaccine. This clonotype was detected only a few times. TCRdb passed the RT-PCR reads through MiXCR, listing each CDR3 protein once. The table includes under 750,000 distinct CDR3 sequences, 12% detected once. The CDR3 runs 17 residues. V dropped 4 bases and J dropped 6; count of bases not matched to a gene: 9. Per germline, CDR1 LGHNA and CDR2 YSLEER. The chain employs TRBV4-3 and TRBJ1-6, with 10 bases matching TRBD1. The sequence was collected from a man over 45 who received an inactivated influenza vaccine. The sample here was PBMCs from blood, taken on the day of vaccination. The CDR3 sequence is CASSPRDRGFGNSPLHF. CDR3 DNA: TGCGCCAGCAGCCCTCGGGACAGGGGATTTGGTAATTCACCCCTCCACTTT.